This passage covers 6 T cell receptor beta chains from one sample sequenced in a study of response to subunit inactivated influenza vaccine. TCRdb reprocessed the RT-PCR reads via MiXCR and lists one record per CDR3 protein. The table records about 530,000 distinct CDR3 sequences, 13% of them present only once. The specimen comprised PBMCs from blood, sampled 45 days after vaccination. Source of these receptors: a man aged 45-65 years who received an inactivated influenza vaccine.

This clonotype occurred a few times. This chain connects TRBV28 to TRBJ2-3; TRBD2 agrees at 7 bases. Germline lookup yields CDR1 MDHEN and CDR2 SYDVKM. Unmatched junction bases numbered 5, after V lost 2 bases and J lost 3 bases. The CDR3 covers 15 residues. The CDR3 spells CASSLTAGRTDTQYF. The CDR3, as DNA: TGTGCCAGCAGTTTAACAGCGGGGCGAACAGATACGCAGTATTTT.

In its sample, this clonotype was seen many times. The CDR3 region has the DNA TGTGCCAGCAGCCAGTTACGGGGCACAGATACGCAGTATTTT. This sequence encodes CASSQLRGTDTQYF. V and J are TRBV14 and TRBJ2-3; D uncertain. V shed 3 bases and J shed 1 base, with 8 bases lying between them. This CDR3 region has 14 residues. Germline CDR1 SGHDN, CDR2 FVKESK.

The V gene is TRBV18, the J gene TRBJ2-1; no firm D call. The CDR3 length is 16 residues. Germline CDR1 and CDR2: KGHSH and LQKENI. The V and J ends lost 6 bases and 4 bases respectively, with 19 bases between them. CDR3 protein: CASSRPVITGYNEQFF. The DNA for the CDR3 is TGTGCCAGCTCGCGCCCGGTCATCACTGGGTACAATGAGCAGTTCTTC.

The CDR3 region is CASSSRTGWRSVGQETQYF. CDR3 bases: TGTGCCAGCAGCTCTAGGACAGGGTGGAGGAGCGTGGGGCAAGAGACCCAGTACTTC. This chain uses TRBV11-2 with TRBJ2-5; TRBD1 matches 8 bases. J gave up 2 bases and V 4 bases, and 18 bases lay outside the gene matches. Germline CDR1 and CDR2: SGHAT and FQNNGV. The length of the CDR3 is 19 residues. The full variable domain, with the rest looked up from reference TRBV11-2 and TRBJ2-5, is EAGVAQSPRYKIIEKRQSVAFWCNPISGHATLYWYQQILGQGPKLLIQFQNNGVVDDSQLPKDRFSAERLKGVDSTLKIQPAKLEDSAVYLCASSSRTGWRSVGQETQYFGPGTRLLVL.

There are a few counts of this clonotype. The V and J genes are TRBV20-1 and TRBJ1-2, with D possibly matching TRBD1 (5 bases). The CDR3 loop spans 10 amino acids. Trimming took 1 base from V and 8 from J, leaving 5 bases between them. Germline values: CDR1 DFQATT, CDR2 SNEGSKA (reference sequence). CDR3: CSARGGGYTF. CDR3 DNA sequence: TGCAGTGCTAGAGGGGGGGGCTACACCTTC.

V usage is TRBV20-1 and J usage is TRBJ1-5; TRBD1 might be the D (5 bases). The CDR3 extends over 14 amino acids. Trimming took off 3 bases at V and 1 base at J, with 10 bases between the two ends. CDR1 DFQATT and CDR2 SNEGSKA come from the germline V gene (reference sequence). As DNA, the CDR3 is TGCAGTGCTAGGCCCCGGGACAGCAATCAGCCCCAGCATTTT. Its translation is CSARPRDSNQPQHF.